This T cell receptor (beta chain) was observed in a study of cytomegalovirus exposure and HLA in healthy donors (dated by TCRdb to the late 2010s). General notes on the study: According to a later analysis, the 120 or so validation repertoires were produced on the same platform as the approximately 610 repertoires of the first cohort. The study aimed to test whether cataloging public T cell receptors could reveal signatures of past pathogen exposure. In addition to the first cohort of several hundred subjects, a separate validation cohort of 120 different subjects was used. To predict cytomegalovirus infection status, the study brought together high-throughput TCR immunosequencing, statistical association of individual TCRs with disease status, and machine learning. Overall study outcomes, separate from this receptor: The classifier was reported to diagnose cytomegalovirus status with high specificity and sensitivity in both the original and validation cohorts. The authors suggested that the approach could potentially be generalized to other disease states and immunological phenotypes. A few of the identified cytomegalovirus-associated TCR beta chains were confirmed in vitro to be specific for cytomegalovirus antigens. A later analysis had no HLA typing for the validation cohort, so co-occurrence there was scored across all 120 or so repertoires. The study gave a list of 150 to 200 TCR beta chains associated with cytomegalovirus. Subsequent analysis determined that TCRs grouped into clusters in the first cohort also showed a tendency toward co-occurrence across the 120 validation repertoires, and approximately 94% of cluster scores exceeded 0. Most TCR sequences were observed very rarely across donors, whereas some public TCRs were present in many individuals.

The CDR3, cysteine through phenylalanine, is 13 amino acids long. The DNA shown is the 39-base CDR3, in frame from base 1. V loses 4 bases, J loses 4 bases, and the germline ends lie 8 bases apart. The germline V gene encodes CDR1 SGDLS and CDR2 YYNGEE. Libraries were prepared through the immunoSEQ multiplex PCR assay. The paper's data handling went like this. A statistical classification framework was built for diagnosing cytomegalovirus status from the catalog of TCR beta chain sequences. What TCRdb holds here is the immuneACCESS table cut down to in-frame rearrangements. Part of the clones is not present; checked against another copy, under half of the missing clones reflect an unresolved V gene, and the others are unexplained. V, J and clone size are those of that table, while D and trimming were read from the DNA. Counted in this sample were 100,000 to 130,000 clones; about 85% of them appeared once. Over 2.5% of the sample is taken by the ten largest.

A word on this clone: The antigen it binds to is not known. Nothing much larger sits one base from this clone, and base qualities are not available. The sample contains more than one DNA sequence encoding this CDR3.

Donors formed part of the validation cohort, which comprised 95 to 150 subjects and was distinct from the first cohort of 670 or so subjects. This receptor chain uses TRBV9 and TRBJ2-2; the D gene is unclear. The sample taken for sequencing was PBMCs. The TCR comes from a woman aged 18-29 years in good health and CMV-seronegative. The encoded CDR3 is CASSTSITGELFF. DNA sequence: TGTGCCAGCAGCACCAGTATCACCGGGGAGCTGTTTTTT. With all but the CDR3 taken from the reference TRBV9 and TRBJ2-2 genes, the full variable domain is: DSGVTQTPKHLITATGQRVTLRCSPRSGDLSVYWYQQSLDQGLQFLIQYYNGEERAKGNILERFSAQQFPDLHSELNLSSLELGDSALYFCASSTSITGELFFGEGSRLTVL.